The 24 T cell receptor beta chains below were found in one sample sequenced in a study of blood T cell repertoires in COVID-19. Method: immunoSEQ multiplex PCR; TCRdb's copy keeps in-frame clones and lacks some. The data contain approximately 230,000 clones, about nine tenths of them singletons. The material sequenced was PBMCs or T cells enriched from blood (not recorded which). The receptors stem from a man aged 35 to 55 who had recovered from COVID-19.

The chain joins TRBV30 to TRBJ2-1, with a possible D match to TRBD2 (5 bases). CDR1 is GTSNPN and CDR2 is SVGIG in the germline V gene (reference sequence). The CDR3 length is 12 residues. V lost 5 bases and J lost 1, with 6 bases in between. CDR3 sequence: CAWQRSYNEQFF. In nucleotides, the CDR3 is TGTGCCTGGCAGCGGTCCTACAATGAGCAGTTCTTC.

The gene calls are TRBV5-8 and TRBJ1-5; 8 nucleotides line up with TRBD1. This CDR3 is built from 15 residues. The germline V gene has CDR1 SGHTS and CDR2 YDEGEE. V shed 2 bases, J shed 3 bases, and the junction held 4 bases outside the gene matches. This chain's CDR3 is CASSFQGASNQPQHF. DNA of the CDR3: TGTGCCAGCAGCTTTCAGGGGGCCTCCAATCAGCCCCAGCATTTT. The entire variable domain, with the rest obtained from reference TRBV5-8 and TRBJ1-5, is as follows: EAGVTQSPTHLIKTRGQQATLRCSPISGHTSVYWYQQALGLGLQFLLWYDEGEERNRGNFPPRFSGRQFPNYSSELNVNALELEDSALYLCASSFQGASNQPQHFGDGTRLSIL.

V usage is TRBV19 and J usage is TRBJ1-6; D remains ambiguous. CDR3 length: 14 amino acids. Trimming removed 4 bases at V and 7 bases at J, with 11 bases between. Germline V lookup: CDR1 LNHDA, CDR2 SQIVND (reference sequence). Here the CDR3 reads CASSSPAGNSPLHF. The CDR3 DNA is TGTGCCAGTAGTAGCCCGGCGGGGAATTCACCCCTCCACTTT.

J is TRBJ1-4 and V is TRBV15; D may be TRBD1 (5 bases). The V and J ends lost 0 bases and 2 bases respectively, with 7 bases between them. CDR1 and CDR2 from the germline V gene are LNHNV and YYDKDF (reference sequence). The CDR3 runs to 15 residues. CDR3 DNA: TGTGCCACCAGCAGAGATAAGGGGACTAATGAAAAACTGTTTTTT. The encoded protein is CATSRDKGTNEKLFF.

The chain employs TRBV7-3 and TRBJ2-7, with D perhaps TRBD1 (5 bases). Germline V gene data show CDR1 as SGHTA and CDR2 as FQGTGA. Trimming pared 5 bases from V and 0 bases from J, leaving 11 bases between. CDR3 length: 14 residues. In nucleotides, the CDR3 is TGTGCCAGCAGCCCGACAGAAGGCTCCTACGAGCAGTACTTC. Protein product: CASSPTEGSYEQYF.

The rearrangement uses TRBV11-1 and TRBJ2-5; no clear D. V lost 5 bases and J 0 bases, leaving 13 bases between the germline ends. The CDR3 runs to 15 residues. Germline V gives CDR1 SGHAT, CDR2 FQDESV (reference sequence). This CDR3 is CASSPTTWYQETQYF. The CDR3 DNA sequence: TGTGCCAGCAGCCCCACGACTTGGTACCAAGAGACCCAGTACTTC. Supplemented by reference TRBV11-1 and TRBJ2-5, the full variable domain reads EAEVAQSPRYKITEKSQAVAFWCDPISGHATLYWYRQILGQGPELLVQFQDESVVDDSQLPKDRFSAERLKGVDSTLKIQPAELGDSAMYLCASSPTTWYQETQYFGPGTRLLVL.

This clone was seen just once. V and J are TRBV5-5 and TRBJ2-1; the D is unclear. There are 16 residues in the CDR3. V was trimmed by 5 bases and J by 1 base, leaving 16 bases between them. Germline V gives CDR1 SGHKS, CDR2 YYEKEE (reference sequence). As DNA, the CDR3 is TGTGCCAGCAGGCGAAGTGGAAGCGAATCCTACAATGAGCAGTTCTTC. Amino acids: CASRRSGSESYNEQFF.

The chain employs TRBV11-3 and TRBJ2-1; D is perhaps TRBD1 (6 bases). This CDR3 spans 16 amino acids. The V gene lost 3 bases and the J gene lost 3 bases, with 15 bases spanning the gap. Per germline, CDR1 SGHNT and CDR2 YENEEA. The CDR3 DNA follows: TGTGCCAGCAGCTTGGAAACTACAGGGATCTACAATGAGCAGTTCTTC. Protein sequence: CASSLETTGIYNEQFF. The variable domain in full, completed from reference TRBV11-3 and TRBJ2-1, reads EAGVVQSPRYKIIEKKQPVAFWCNPISGHNTLYWYLQNLGQGPELLIRYENEEAVDDSQLPKDRFSAERLKGVDSTLKIQPAELGDSAVYLCASSLETTGIYNEQFFGPGTRLTVL.

The chain employs TRBV27 and TRBJ2-2, with 7 nucleotides matching TRBD1. The CDR3 is 17 residues long. The germline V gene has CDR1 MNHEY and CDR2 SMNVEV (reference sequence). The ends lost 0 bases at V and 7 bases at J; junction bases unmatched: 11. The CDR3 loop reads CASSLSTYEQGIGELFF. The CDR3 DNA sequence: TGTGCCAGCAGTTTATCTACCTATGAACAGGGGATCGGGGAGCTGTTTTTT.

V usage is TRBV7-9 and J usage is TRBJ2-2; D remains ambiguous. The CDR3 is made up of 13 amino acids. Germline CDR1 reads SEHNR; CDR2 reads FQNEAQ (reference sequence). Trimming removed 7 bases from V and 1 base from J, with 7 bases in between. The CDR3 reads CASNIRNTGELFF. CDR3 DNA: TGTGCCAGCAATATTAGGAACACCGGGGAGCTGTTTTTT.

The rearrangement links TRBV4-3 to TRBJ2-2; 12 positions match TRBD2. The V gene's germline CDR1 is LGHNA and CDR2 YSLEER. This CDR3 is built from 17 residues. Germline trimming cut 1 base from V and 8 bases from J; bases unmatched to any gene: 8. DNA for the CDR3: TGCGCCAGCAGCCAAGGAGCGACTAGCGGGGGTGGGGGGGAGCTGTTTTTT. As protein: CASSQGATSGGGGELFF.

This clone has ten or more counts. This chain uses TRBV6-5 with TRBJ2-3, with a possible D match to TRBD1 (6 bases). The CDR3 extends over 12 amino acids. The V and J ends lost 5 bases and 6 bases respectively, with 9 bases between them. Per germline, CDR1 MNHEY and CDR2 SVGAGI. CDR3 loop: CASSTTGDTQYF. The CDR3 DNA is TGTGCCAGCAGTACAACAGGGGATACGCAGTATTTT.

The count of this clone is one. The J gene is TRBJ1-1, the V gene TRBV9, with 7 nucleotides matching TRBD1. Trimming at V came to 2 bases and at J to 0 bases, leaving 1 base not matched to a gene. Germline CDR1 reads SGDLS; CDR2 reads YYNGEE. The CDR3 spans 14 residues. As DNA, the CDR3 is TGTGCCAGCAGCGTGACAGGGCTGAACACTGAAGCTTTCTTT. It encodes CASSVTGLNTEAFF.

This clone was observed many times. CDR3 region: CASGSGSGTQYF. DNA for the CDR3: TGTGCCAGCGGGTCGGGGTCAGGGACCCAGTACTTC. V gene TRBV5-4 combines with J gene TRBJ2-5; possible D gene TRBD2, 5 bases. The length of the CDR3 is 12 residues. The germline gives CDR1 SGHNT, CDR2 YYREEE (reference sequence). V lost 7 bases and J 7 bases, leaving 14 bases between the germline ends.

This clone showed up just a few times. V gene TRBV19 combines with J gene TRBJ1-2; the match to TRBD1 covers 8 bases. Germline V gene lookup returns CDR1 LNHDA and CDR2 SQIVND (reference sequence). CDR3 length: 14 amino acids. V dropped 5 bases and J dropped 6; count of bases not matched to a gene: 8. The CDR3, as DNA: TGTGCCAGTAGTTTTTTAGGACAGGGTAATGGCTACACCTTC. Encoded protein: CASSFLGQGNGYTF. Together with reference TRBV19 and TRBJ1-2, the CDR3 gives the full variable domain: DGGITQSPKYLFRKEGQNVTLSCEQNLNHDAMYWYRQDPGQGLRLIYYSQIVNDFQKGDIAEGYSVSREKKESFPLTVTSAQKNPTAFYLCASSFLGQGNGYTFGSGTRLTVV.

This rearrangement joins TRBV3-1 (or the pseudogene TRBV3-2) to TRBJ1-3; no definite D call. The CDR3 runs to 18 residues. V was trimmed by 3 bases and J by 0 bases, leaving 18 bases between them. The germline CDR1 and CDR2 sequences are LGHDT and YNNKEL (reference sequence). The CDR3 DNA sequence: TGTGCCAGCAGCCACATGGGGTACGGACTTTTCTCTGGAAACACCATATATTTT. Encoded protein: CASSHMGYGLFSGNTIYF.

The genes are TRBV7-9 and TRBJ2-5, with 7 bases matching TRBD1. This CDR3 comprises 17 residues. V was pared by 5 bases and J by 2 bases, with 14 bases of the junction left unmatched. Germline values: CDR1 SEHNR, CDR2 FQNEAQ (reference sequence). Written as DNA, the CDR3 is TGTGCCAGCAGCCTATTCGACAGGGTGTCCCCACAAGAGACCCAGTACTTC. The encoded protein is CASSLFDRVSPQETQYF.

The V gene is TRBV5-1, the J gene TRBJ2-2; D is perhaps TRBD1 (5 bases). The CDR3 length is 16 residues. V was pared by 2 bases and J by 1 base, with 12 bases between. Germline assignment: CDR1 SGHRS and CDR2 YFSETQ. The CDR3 DNA sequence: TGCGCCAGCAGCTTCCTAGGGGCAGGGAACACCGGGGAGCTGTTTTTT. This translates into CASSFLGAGNTGELFF.

There are many counts of this clone. The rearrangement links TRBV11-2 to TRBJ2-1, with D uncertain. Germline values: CDR1 SGHAT, CDR2 FQNNGV. The V and J ends lost 4 bases and 4 bases respectively, with 11 bases between them. The CDR3 spans 14 residues. In DNA form, the CDR3 reads TGTGCCAGCAGCTCAACCGACTCGTACAATGAGCAGTTCTTC. Protein: CASSSTDSYNEQFF.

The chain carries TRBV6-5 and TRBJ2-1; 8 bases fit TRBD2. This CDR3 spans 15 amino acids. Per germline, CDR1 MNHEY and CDR2 SVGAGI. V shed 8 bases and J 8 bases; nucleotides not matched to a gene: 14. CDR3 protein: CASLDGRAPVHEQFF. CDR3 in DNA: TGTGCCAGCTTGGACGGGAGGGCCCCAGTCCATGAGCAGTTCTTC.

This chain uses TRBV29-1 with TRBJ1-5, with TRBD1 matching 8 bases. Germline-derived CDR1 and CDR2 are SQVTM and ANQGSEA. The CDR3 covers 13 residues. V shed 6 bases and J 5 bases; nucleotides not matched to a gene: 6. This chain's CDR3 is CSVADRAHQPQHF. The CDR3 DNA is TGCAGCGTAGCGGACAGGGCGCATCAGCCCCAGCATTTT.

The chain couples TRBV11-2 to TRBJ2-5; 7 positions agree with TRBD2. In germline, CDR1 is SGHAT, CDR2 FQNNGV. This CDR3 region has 13 residues. Trimming cost V 5 bases and J 3 bases; bases outside gene matches: 3. The chain's CDR3 is CASSGGLEETQYF. CDR3 sequence (DNA): TGTGCCAGCAGCGGAGGACTAGAAGAGACCCAGTACTTC.

This clone showed up just a few times. The chain couples TRBV7-2 to TRBJ2-7, with a possible D match to TRBD2 (5 bases). V lost 4 bases, J lost 2 bases, and 9 bases lay in between. Germline V gives CDR1 SGHTA, CDR2 FQGNSA. The CDR3 runs 13 residues. The CDR3 loop is CASSYGLTYEQYF. The DNA of the CDR3 is TGTGCCAGCAGCTACGGACTGACCTACGAGCAGTACTTC.

The gene calls are TRBV18 and TRBJ2-3; 7 bases map to TRBD1. The V gene's germline CDR1 is KGHSH and CDR2 LQKENI. Trimming cost V 1 base and J 1 base; bases outside gene matches: 11. The CDR3 loop spans 18 amino acids. The CDR3, as DNA: TGTGCCAGCTCACCACTCATCACAGGGGCGCCTGGCACAGATACGCAGTATTTT. It is translated as CASSPLITGAPGTDTQYF.